This T cell receptor beta chain was sequenced in a study of cytomegalovirus exposure and HLA in healthy donors. Study-wide results and caveats: The study recorded 160 or so TCR beta chains that were cytomegalovirus-associated. Follow-up analysis later connected one missense variant in DCLRE1C with trimming of TCR beta V- and J-genes.

The CDR3 loop spans 13 amino acids. Looked up from germline, CDR1 is SGHRS and CDR2 is YFSETQ. The ends were cut back, 6 bases at V and 1 base at J, with 11 bases in the middle. This clone has just one count. Its antigen is as yet unknown. PCR employed 60 Vbeta and 13 Jbeta primers. Produced via immunoSEQ multiplex PCR; TCRdb's table is partial and in-frame only. The table lists fewer than 250,000 clones, 70% to 85% of them singletons. The chain recombines TRBV5-1 with TRBJ2-7, with TRBD1 as a possible D gene (5 bases). The source material was PBMCs. The sequence derives from a man aged 40-49 years in good health and CMV-seropositive. The CDR3 reads CASTKGPSYEQYF. CDR3 DNA sequence: TGCGCCAGCACAAAGGGGCCTTCCTACGAGCAGTACTTC.